This T cell receptor beta chain was recovered during a study of cytomegalovirus exposure and HLA in healthy donors. Notes on the study in general: Sequencing depth roughly uniform across donors was assumed in presence/absence analyses.

A remark on this clone: Antigen: not known.

This CDR3 comprises 14 residues. Germline CDR1 reads SGHTA; CDR2 reads FQGNSA. Between the trimmed V and J ends, which lost 5 bases and 7 bases, there was a span of 18 bases. Primers: 60 Vbeta forward and 13 Jbeta reverse. Here immunoSEQ multiplex PCR was the method, and the copy in TCRdb shows in-frame clones only, minus some. The data contain about 200,000 clones, 85% to 90% of them singletons. Sequenced input: PBMCs. The chain links TRBV7-2 to TRBJ2-7, with D perhaps TRBD1 (6 bases). The sequence derives from a woman in her late teens or twenties in good health and CMV-seronegative. CDR3 residues: CASSQQGGPREQYF. In nucleotides, the CDR3 is TGTGCCAGCAGCCAACAAGGGGGTCCTCGGGAGCAGTACTTC.